Below, one TCR beta chain is given with its context. The data derive from a study of technical replicates of blood from a few donors. Looked up from germline, CDR1 is PRHDT and CDR2 is FYEKMQ (reference sequence). The CDR3 spans 14 residues. V was pared by 2 bases and J by 4 bases, with 2 bases of the junction left unmatched. Sequenced by immunoSEQ multiplex PCR; TCRdb stores in-frame clones only, minus some. The sample shows some 90,000 clones, about 95% of them seen only once. The specimen sequenced was T cells isolated from PBMCs. The sequence came from a human donor in good health. This rearrangement joins TRBV13 to TRBJ1-3, with 7 bases that match TRBD1. The CDR3: CASSLRDRGNTIYF. The CDR3 nucleotides read TGTGCCAGCAGCTTAAGGGACAGAGGAAACACCATATATTTT.